This record looks at one T cell receptor beta chain sequence and its context. The antigen remains unidentified. A multiplex PCR was run with 60 Vbeta primers and 13 Jbeta primers. In the study's own analysis: Approximately 9.9 million shared chains were among the approximately 87 million unique TCR beta chains that a later analysis counted. Sequenced by immunoSEQ multiplex PCR; TCRdb stores in-frame clones only, minus some. V and J calls and clone size are as listed in that table; D and trimming were resolved from the DNA. The sample yields fewer than 250,000 clones, 85% to 90% seen once. The source of the sample is a study of cytomegalovirus exposure and HLA in healthy donors. Overall study results and limits: Certain indistinguishable V segments, among them TRBV6-2 and TRBV6-3, were excluded. Later analysis associated a missense DCLRE1C variant with TCR beta V- and J-gene trimming. On later analysis, the bulk of CMV-associated TCR beta chains appeared to be HLA-restricted.

The CDR3 contains 15 residues. Losses at the gene ends were 7 bases for V and 0 bases for J; bases not matched to a gene: 8. The germline V gene encodes CDR1 SGHAT and CDR2 FQNNGV. The genes are TRBV11-2 and TRBJ2-7; 8 nucleotides match TRBD1. The receptor was derived from a woman aged 18-29 years in good health and CMV-seronegative. Source material: PBMCs. CDR3 amino acids: CASNPGGLPSYEQYF. DNA for the CDR3: TGTGCCAGCAATCCAGGGGGCCTCCCCTCCTACGAGCAGTACTTC.